Sequencing of this T cell receptor (beta chain) was carried out in a study of blood T cell repertoires in COVID-19. The wider study: Samples came from the United States, Italy and Spain, spanning acute and convalescent COVID-19.

Only in-frame clones appear in the TCRdb table, and some are missing; sequencing was by immunoSEQ multiplex PCR. The sample records roughly 200,000 clones, approximately 91% being singletons. Per the germline V gene, CDR1 is SGHNT and CDR2 is YYREEE (reference sequence). The CDR3 consists of 16 residues. Losses at the gene ends were 4 bases for V and 5 bases for J; bases not matched to a gene: 12. Material: peripheral blood. The TCR comes from a man aged 40-55 years with acute or convalescent COVID-19. The chain recombines TRBV5-4 with TRBJ1-2; 9 bases are a match to TRBD1. CDR3 sequence: CASSRPTTGGEYGYTF. The CDR3 DNA is TGTGCCAGCAGCAGGCCAACCACAGGGGGCGAGTATGGCTACACCTTC.